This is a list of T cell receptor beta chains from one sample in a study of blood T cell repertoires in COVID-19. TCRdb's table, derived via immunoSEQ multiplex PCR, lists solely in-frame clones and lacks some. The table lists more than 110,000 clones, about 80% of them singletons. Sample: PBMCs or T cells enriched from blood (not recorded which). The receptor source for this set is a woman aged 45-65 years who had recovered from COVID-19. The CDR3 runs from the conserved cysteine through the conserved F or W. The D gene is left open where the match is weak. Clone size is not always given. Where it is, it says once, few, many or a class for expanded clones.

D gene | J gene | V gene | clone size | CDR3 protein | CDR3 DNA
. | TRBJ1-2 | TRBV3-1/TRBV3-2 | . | CASSQGGGSGYTF | TGTGCCAGCAGCCAAGGCGGGGGATCTGGCTACACCTTC
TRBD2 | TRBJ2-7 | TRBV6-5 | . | CASRSPGTSSYEQYF | TGTGCCAGCAGGTCTCCCGGGACTAGCAGTTACGAGCAGTACTTC
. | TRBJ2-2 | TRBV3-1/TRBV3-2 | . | CASSPDEWGRNTGELFF | TGTGCCAGCAGTCCGGACGAGTGGGGGCGCAACACCGGGGAGCTGTTTTTT
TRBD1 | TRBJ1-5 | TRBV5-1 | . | CASSIGQGRSQPQHF | TGCGCCAGCAGCATTGGACAGGGTCGGAGTCAGCCCCAGCATTTT
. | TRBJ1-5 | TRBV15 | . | CATSRVEKAQHF | TGTGCCACCAGCAGAGTTGAGAAAGCCCAGCATTTT
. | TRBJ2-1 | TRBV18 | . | CASSPGAQGRDEQFF | TGTGCCAGCTCACCGGGTGCCCAGGGGAGGGATGAGCAGTTCTTC
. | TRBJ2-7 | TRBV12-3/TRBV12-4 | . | CATSRQNAYEQYF | TGTGCCACCTCGAGGCAAAACGCCTACGAGCAGTACTTC
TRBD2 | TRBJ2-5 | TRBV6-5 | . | CASTRAGYQETQYF | TGTGCCAGCACTCGAGCGGGGTACCAAGAGACCCAGTACTTC
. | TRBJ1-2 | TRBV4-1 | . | CASSQGDIYGYTF | TGCGCCAGCAGCCAAGGGGACATCTATGGCTACACCTTC
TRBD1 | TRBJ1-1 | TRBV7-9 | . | CASSGGTGLAEAFF | TGTGCCAGCAGCGGGGGGACAGGCCTGGCTGAAGCTTTCTTT
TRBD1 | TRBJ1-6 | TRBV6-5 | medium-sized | CASRGGTVNSPLHF | TGTGCCAGCAGGGGCGGGACAGTTAATTCACCCCTCCACTTT
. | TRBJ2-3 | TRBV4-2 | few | CASRRYSGRTDTQYF | TGTGCCAGCAGAAGATACTCAGGGCGCACAGATACGCAGTATTTT
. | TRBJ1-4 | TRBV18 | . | CASSPEDAEKLFF | TGTGCCAGCTCACCCGAGGATGCTGAAAAACTGTTTTTT
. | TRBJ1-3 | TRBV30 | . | CAWSVRWGDLGNTIYF | TGTGCCTGGAGTGTAAGGTGGGGGGACCTTGGAAACACCATATATTTT
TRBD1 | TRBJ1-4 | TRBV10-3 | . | CAISETGGRDEKLFF | TGTGCCATCAGTGAGACAGGGGGACGGGATGAAAAACTGTTTTTT
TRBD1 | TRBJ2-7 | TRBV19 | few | CASSIGTGPYEQYF | TGTGCCAGTAGTATCGGGACAGGGCCCTACGAGCAGTACTTC
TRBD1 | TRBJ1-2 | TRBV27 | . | CASSIYRGRGYTF | TGTGCCAGCAGTATATACAGGGGGCGAGGCTACACCTTC
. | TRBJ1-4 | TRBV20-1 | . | CSAPRWEKLFF | TGCAGTGCTCCCCGGTGGGAAAAACTGTTTTTT
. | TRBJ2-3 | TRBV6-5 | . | CASSPHRGDTQYF | TGTGCCAGCAGTCCCCACCGGGGGGATACGCAGTATTTT
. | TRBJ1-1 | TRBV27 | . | CASYKAGNTEAFF | TGTGCCAGCTATAAGGCAGGGAACACTGAAGCTTTCTTT
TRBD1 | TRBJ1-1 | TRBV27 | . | CASSSPPTGKPSQNTEAFF | TGTGCCAGCAGTTCCCCCCCGACAGGGAAACCGTCCCAGAACACTGAAGCTTTCTTT
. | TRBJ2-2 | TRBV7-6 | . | CASSLVGFGELFF | TGTGCCAGCAGCTTAGTGGGCTTCGGGGAGCTGTTTTTT
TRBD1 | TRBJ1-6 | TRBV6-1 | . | CASSELQPGQDLSPLHF | TGTGCCAGCAGTGAGTTACAACCGGGACAGGACTTGTCGCCCCTCCACTTT
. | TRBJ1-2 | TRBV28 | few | CASSLGGNYYGYTF | TGTGCCAGCAGTTTGGGCGGGAATTACTATGGCTACACCTTC
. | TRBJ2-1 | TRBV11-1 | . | CASRDYKGVENEQFF | TGTGCCAGCAGGGACTATAAAGGCGTTGAGAATGAGCAGTTCTTC
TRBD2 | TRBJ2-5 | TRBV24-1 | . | CATSDLTGTSVETQYF | TGTGCCACCAGTGACCTCACCGGGACTAGCGTTGAGACCCAGTACTTC